This T cell receptor (beta chain) appears in the sequencing data of a study of CD8 T cells in Susac syndrome. V lost 0 bases and J lost 10, with 7 bases in between. Germline assignment: CDR1 LGHDT and CDR2 YNNKEL (reference sequence). The CDR3 is 12 amino acids. A quantity of about 0.45 to 1 ug RNA underwent reverse transcription using random hexamers. The method of amplification for TCR beta CDR3 was immunoSEQ multiplex PCR, covering 54 Vbeta and 13 Jbeta. Via MiXCR, TCRdb re-called the immunoSEQ multiplex PCR reads, giving one row per CDR3 protein. This table has 95,000 to 150,000 distinct CDR3 sequences, 80% to 95% appearing once. TCR beta sequences were obtained from blood CD8+ and CD4+ T cells. Those who served as multiple sclerosis controls were treatment-naive patients with stable or active relapsing-remitting disease. FACS was used to enrich TEMRA cells, whereas the CD8+ and CD4+ T cells were obtained by negative isolation.

The chain has TRBV3-1 and TRBJ2-1, with no clear D. The source of this sequence is a human donor with multiple sclerosis. The source material was CD8+ T cells from PBMCs. CDR3 protein: CASSQDRAEQFF. CDR3 DNA: TGTGCCAGCAGCCAAGATCGAGCCGAGCAGTTCTTC.